The 25 T cell receptor beta chains below come from one sample, sequenced in a study of OX40 agonist ivuxolimab in advanced cancers. The protocol was immunoSEQ multiplex PCR, while the TCRdb copy is restricted to in-frame clones and leaves out a portion. The table records about 35,000 clones, around 83% of them present only once. The specimen was CD4+ or CD8+ T cells sorted from blood, collected in a trial of the OX40 agonist ivuxolimab. The source of these receptors is an adult with an advanced solid tumor such as melanoma, head and neck, liver or kidney cancer.

CDR3 protein: CASSLGAGRNNEQFF. The CDR3 DNA reads TGTGCCAGCAGCTTAGGGGCAGGAAGAAACAATGAGCAGTTCTTC. This chain uses TRBV5-6 with TRBJ2-1; tentatively, D is TRBD1 (5 bases). CDR3 length: 15 amino acids. V was clipped by 2 bases and J by 5 bases, with 14 bases between them. CDR1 is SGHDT, CDR2 YYEEEE, per germline.

The chain joins TRBV11-1 to TRBJ2-1; possible D gene TRBD2, 6 bases. The CDR3 sequence is 16 residues long. V lost 4 bases to trimming and J lost 0 bases, with 13 bases between them. CDR1 is SGHAT and CDR2 is FQDESV in the germline V gene (reference sequence). CDR3 coding DNA: TGTGCCAGCAGCTCTTTCGGGAGAGACTCCTACAATGAGCAGTTCTTC. It specifies CASSSFGRDSYNEQFF.

This clone has just one count. The CDR3 loop reads CASSSSGRARETQYF. CDR3 bases: TGTGCCAGCAGTTCTAGCGGGAGGGCCAGGGAGACCCAGTACTTC. The gene calls are TRBV5-4 and TRBJ2-5, with 12 bases matching TRBD2. V shed 5 bases, J shed 5 bases, and the junction held 7 bases outside the gene matches. The length of the CDR3 is 15 residues. Germline CDR1 is SGHNT and CDR2 is YYREEE (reference sequence).

A note on this clone: Distinct nucleotide sequences in the sample also encode this CDR3. The chain employs TRBV5-1 and TRBJ2-5, with 8 bases fitting TRBD2. With 0 bases clipped from V and 5 bases from J, the junction kept 12 bases outside the gene matches. The CDR3 runs 17 residues. Germline V gives CDR1 SGHRS, CDR2 YFSETQ. The CDR3 coding sequence is TGCGCCAGCAGCTTGGACCGATCTGGGACTAGAGGGGAGACCCAGTACTTC. Translating gives CASSLDRSGTRGETQYF.

Here the CDR3 DNA reads TGCGCCAGCAGTGAGTCGGGGGATCAGCCCCAGCATTTT. Its translation: CASSESGDQPQHF. The chain combines TRBV10-2 with TRBJ1-5, with D possibly matching TRBD1 (5 bases). The CDR3 covers 13 residues. Trimming removed 0 bases at V and 5 bases at J, with 5 bases between. CDR1 and CDR2 (germline): WSHSY, SAAADI.

The chain uses TRBV7-2 and TRBJ2-1; TRBD2 might be the D (5 bases). Trimming took off 1 base at V and 2 bases at J, with 12 bases between the two ends. The length of the CDR3 is 16 residues. The germline CDR1 and CDR2 sequences are SGHTA and FQGNSA. The CDR3 protein is CASSLDSSGAYNEQFF. The CDR3 nucleotides read TGTGCCAGCAGCTTAGACAGCAGCGGTGCCTACAATGAGCAGTTCTTC.

The rearrangement uses TRBV7-2 and TRBJ1-5, with D maybe TRBD1 (5 bases). V dropped 3 bases and J dropped 10 bases, with 16 bases sitting between them. The CDR3 has 14 residues. CDR1 SGHTA and CDR2 FQGNSA come from the germline V gene. The CDR3 is CASSFGTPGLPQHF. The CDR3 region has the DNA TGTGCCAGCAGCTTCGGGACCCCAGGTCTCCCCCAGCATTTT.

The chain is built from TRBV4-1 and TRBJ1-5; D remains unclear. Between the trimmed V and J ends, which lost 3 bases and 0 bases, there was a span of 3 bases. The CDR3 extends over 13 amino acids. Germline assignment: CDR1 MGHRA and CDR2 YSYEKL. The CDR3 spells CASSQFSNQPQHF. The DNA of the CDR3 is TGCGCCAGCAGCCAGTTTAGCAATCAGCCCCAGCATTTT.

The rearrangement joins TRBV13 to TRBJ2-1; maybe TRBD1 (6 bases). Per germline, CDR1 PRHDT and CDR2 FYEKMQ (reference sequence). This CDR3 has 15 residues. The V gene lost 2 bases and the J gene lost 1 base, with 9 bases spanning the gap. CDR3 sequence: CASSLRRGSYNEQFF. The CDR3, as DNA: TGTGCCAGCAGCTTACGCAGGGGATCCTACAATGAGCAGTTCTTC.

V usage is TRBV11-3 and J usage is TRBJ2-1; maybe TRBD2 (6 bases). Trimming left V 2 bases short and J 8 bases short, with 16 bases between. The CDR3 runs 15 residues. The germline gives CDR1 SGHNT, CDR2 YENEEA. The chain's CDR3 is CASSLRGGETDEQFF. The CDR3 DNA follows: TGTGCCAGCAGCTTACGCGGCGGGGAGACTGATGAGCAGTTCTTC.

The chain joins TRBV28 to TRBJ2-1; TRBD1 or TRBD2 may be the D gene (5 bases each). Trimming removed 5 bases at V and 7 bases at J, with 15 bases between. The germline CDR1 and CDR2 sequences are MDHEN and SYDVKM. The CDR3 has 14 residues. The CDR3: CASSPRGPLNEQFF. The CDR3 nucleotides read TGTGCCAGCAGTCCCCGGGGACCCTTAAATGAGCAGTTCTTC.

The rearrangement joins TRBV5-6 to TRBJ2-7; 10 bases align to TRBD1. The CDR3 consists of 16 residues. Germline CDR1 and CDR2: SGHDT and YYEEEE. J gave up 4 bases and V 3 bases, and 10 bases lay outside the gene matches. The CDR3 spells CASSSFTGTGEYEQYF. The CDR3 DNA is TGTGCCAGCAGCTCATTCACGGGGACAGGGGAATACGAGCAGTACTTC. The whole variable domain, remainder taken from reference TRBV5-6 and TRBJ2-7, is DAGVTQSPTHLIKTRGQQVTLRCSPKSGHDTVSWYQQALGQGPQFIFQYYEEEERQRGNFPDRFSGHQFPNYSSELNVNALLLGDSALYLCASSSFTGTGEYEQYFGPGTRLTVT.

This rearrangement joins TRBV30 to TRBJ2-2; D unresolved. The CDR3 runs 13 residues. V was pared by 2 bases and J by 4 bases, with 8 bases between. Germline assignment: CDR1 GTSNPN and CDR2 SVGIG (reference sequence). DNA of the CDR3: TGTGCCTGGAGTTCGGGCCCCACCGGGGAGCTGTTTTTT. It is translated as CAWSSGPTGELFF.

The chain couples TRBV6-5 to TRBJ2-7; no firm D call. CDR3 length equals 15 residues. The germline V gene has CDR1 MNHEY and CDR2 SVGAGI. The V gene lost 7 bases and the J gene lost 2 bases, with 18 bases spanning the gap. The chain's CDR3 is CASTSISLPTYEQYF. In DNA form, the CDR3 reads TGTGCCAGCACCTCGATAAGCTTGCCCACCTACGAGCAGTACTTC.

This clone was detected a few times. This chain connects TRBV5-1 to TRBJ2-7, with D unresolved. Per germline, CDR1 SGHRS and CDR2 YFSETQ. CDR3 size: 12 residues. V dropped 4 bases and J dropped 0 bases, with 5 bases sitting between them. The CDR3 loop reads CASSSSSYEQYF. The CDR3 DNA sequence: TGCGCCAGCAGCAGTAGCTCCTACGAGCAGTACTTC.

This clone was seen more than once but under ten times. This chain links TRBV7-8 with TRBJ1-1, with 7 nucleotides matching TRBD1. Germline V gene lookup returns CDR1 SGHVS and CDR2 FQNEAQ. The CDR3 extends over 14 amino acids. The V gene end was trimmed by 5 bases and the J gene end by 5 bases; junction bases not matched to a gene: 8. CDR3 sequence (DNA): TGTGCCAGCAGCCCCAGTGGGACAGTAACTGAAGCTTTCTTT. Its translation is CASSPSGTVTEAFF.

This clone was counted a single time. The chain is built from TRBV5-1 and TRBJ2-1, with 8 positions matching TRBD2. The CDR3 totals 17 residues. The ends lost 5 bases at V and 0 bases at J; junction bases unmatched: 10. Germline CDR1 SGHRS, CDR2 YFSETQ. The CDR3 bases are TGCGCCAGCAGTCCCCAAGGGCTAGCGGGCTCCTACAATGAGCAGTTCTTC. Protein sequence: CASSPQGLAGSYNEQFF.

The chain carries TRBV28 and TRBJ1-4, with D possibly being TRBD1 (5 bases). Per the germline V gene, CDR1 is MDHEN and CDR2 is SYDVKM. The V end was cut by 2 bases, the J end by 7 bases, with 14 bases between. This CDR3 has 15 amino acids. The CDR3 spells CASSLNTGLREKLFF. DNA of the CDR3: TGTGCCAGCAGTTTAAATACAGGTCTTCGTGAAAAACTGTTTTTT.

The rearrangement joins TRBV10-1 to TRBJ1-3; 7 bases match TRBD1. Per the germline V gene, CDR1 is WNHNN and CDR2 is SYGVQD (reference sequence). The CDR3 is 18 amino acids. V dropped 9 bases and J dropped 1; count of bases not matched to a gene: 18. CDR3 DNA sequence: TGCGCCAGTGTTAAAGACCGGGACAGTCATTATTCTGGAAACACCATATATTTT. It is translated as CASVKDRDSHYSGNTIYF.

The chain combines TRBV6-1 with TRBJ2-5; tentatively, D is TRBD2 (5 bases). Trimming stripped 11 bases from V and 5 bases from J, with 9 bases between. There are 10 residues in the CDR3. CDR1 MNHNS and CDR2 SASEGT come from the germline V gene. As DNA, the CDR3 is TGTGCCTCCCGGGATGAGACCCAGTACTTC. As protein: CASRDETQYF.

The chain recombines TRBV11-2 with TRBJ2-5; 11 nucleotides align to TRBD1. CDR1 and CDR2 (germline): SGHAT, FQNNGV. The CDR3 runs to 16 residues. V was pared by 5 bases and J by 4 bases, with 9 bases of the junction left unmatched. The CDR3 nucleotides are TGTGCCAGCAGCCCCCGGGACAGGGGGATCCCAGAGACCCAGTACTTC. Translating it yields CASSPRDRGIPETQYF.

The chain has TRBV7-2 and TRBJ2-3; the match to TRBD2 covers 12 bases. V was pared by 3 bases and J by 2 bases, with 3 bases of the junction left unmatched. CDR1 is SGHTA, CDR2 FQGNSA, per germline. This CDR3 has 16 amino acids. The chain's CDR3 is CASSFTSGGLTDTQYF. CDR3 sequence (DNA): TGTGCCAGCAGCTTTACTAGCGGGGGGCTCACAGATACGCAGTATTTT. Filled out from reference TRBV7-2 and TRBJ2-3, the complete variable domain reads GAGVSQSPSNKVTEKGKDVELRCDPISGHTALYWYRQSLGQGLEFLIYFQGNSAPDKSGLPSDRFSAERTGGSVSTLTIQRTQQEDSAVYLCASSFTSGGLTDTQYFGPGTRLTVL.

The V call is TRBV7-2, the J call TRBJ2-5; TRBD2 matches at 9 bases. The germline V gene encodes CDR1 SGHTA and CDR2 FQGNSA. V gave up 1 base and J gave up 6 bases; unmatched junction bases: 3. The CDR3 totals 14 residues. CDR3 bases: TGTGCCAGCAGCTTAGATCCTAGCGGGAAGACCCAGTACTTC. Its protein is CASSLDPSGKTQYF.

This chain connects TRBV7-8 to TRBJ1-5; D is possibly TRBD1 (6 bases). This CDR3 is 18 amino acids long. CDR1 and CDR2 (germline): SGHVS, FQNEAQ. Trimming stripped 4 bases from V and 1 base from J, with 20 bases between. This chain's CDR3 is CASSSGTWGAVSNQPQHF. The CDR3, as DNA: TGTGCCAGCAGCTCTGGTACGTGGGGGGCAGTAAGCAATCAGCCCCAGCATTTT. Together with reference TRBV7-8 and TRBJ1-5, the CDR3 gives the full variable domain: GAGVSQSPRYKVAKRGQDVALRCDPISGHVSLFWYQQALGQGPEFLTYFQNEAQLDKSGLPSDRFFAERPEGSVSTLKIQRTQQEDSAVYLCASSSGTWGAVSNQPQHFGDGTRLSIL.

This rearrangement joins TRBV2 to TRBJ1-5; TRBD1 matches at 9 bases. V dropped 8 bases and J dropped 7; count of bases not matched to a gene: 12. Germline lookup yields CDR1 SNHLY and CDR2 FYNNEI. The CDR3 runs 15 residues. The CDR3 DNA sequence: TGTGCCAGCTGCGGGGGACAGGGTAGAAGCCAGCCCCAGCATTTT. It encodes CASCGGQGRSQPQHF.